A selection of T cell receptor beta chains follows, all from one sample in a study of blood T cell repertoires in COVID-19. Clones were sequenced by immunoSEQ multiplex PCR, and TCRdb holds only the in-frame ones, with some missing. The sample carries a few hundred thousand clones, more than 70% recorded once. Sequencing was performed on peripheral blood. Source of these receptors: a woman aged 25 to 39 with COVID-19, enrolled during active disease. Both conserved end residues are part of each CDR3. Fields, in order: CDR3 length, J gene, V gene, clone size, D gene, CDR3 DNA, CDR3 protein. A D gene is named only where the DNA matches it firmly. The size entry is marked missing in some rows and otherwise reads once, few, many or a size class.

>15|TRBJ2-5|TRBV5-6|.|.
TGTGCCAGCAGCTCTGCTCCAGGGTTTTTGGAGACCCAGTACTTC
CASSSAPGFLETQYF
>13|TRBJ2-7|TRBV9|few|.
TGTGCCAGCAGCGTAGGAGCGGTTGCCGAGCAGTACTTC
CASSVGAVAEQYF
>15|TRBJ2-5|TRBV5-1|.|TRBD2
TGCGCCAGCAGCTTGGGACTAGCGGGAGTAGAGACCCAGTACTTC
CASSLGLAGVETQYF
>14|TRBJ2-1|TRBV11-3|.|.
TGTGCCAGCAGCTTGGGCGGGAATGGGAATGAGCAGTTCTTC
CASSLGGNGNEQFF
>15|TRBJ1-5|TRBV6-5|.|.
TGTGCCAGCAGATCCGGACAGCGGGACAATCAGCCCCAGCATTTT
CASRSGQRDNQPQHF
>15|TRBJ1-4|TRBV5-1|.|TRBD1
TGCGCCAGCAGCTTTGGAGGACAGGGGCGGGAAAAACTGTTTTTT
CASSFGGQGREKLFF
>13|TRBJ2-3|TRBV7-9|.|.
TGTGCCAGCAGCGCCCGACAGGACGATACGCAGTATTTT
CASSARQDDTQYF
>14|TRBJ1-6|TRBV5-6|.|TRBD1
TGTGCCAGCACCCGGCAGGGGGCATATTCACCCCTCCACTTT
CASTRQGAYSPLHF
>13|TRBJ1-2|TRBV30|few|TRBD1
TGTGCCTGGAGGCTGACAGGGGGCTATGGCTACACCTTC
CAWRLTGGYGYTF
>15|TRBJ2-2|TRBV5-1|.|.
TGCGCCAGCAGCTTGGGCGGTTCGAACACCGGGGAGCTGTTTTTT
CASSLGGSNTGELFF
>13|TRBJ2-1|TRBV5-1|.|.
TGCGCCAGCAGCTTGGCGAGCGGCAATGAGCAGTTCTTC
CASSLASGNEQFF
>14|TRBJ1-6|TRBV3-1/TRBV3-2|.|.
TGTGCCAGCAGCCCGGGACTGACTAATTCACCCCTCCACTTT
CASSPGLTNSPLHF
>15|TRBJ2-7|TRBV6-2/TRBV6-3|.|TRBD2
TGTGCCAGCAGTTACGCGGGAGTAGGGACTGACGAGCAGTACTTC
CASSYAGVGTDEQYF
>17|TRBJ2-3|TRBV11-2|.|TRBD2
TGTGCCAGCAGCTTAGCGGGACTAGCGGGGGGAGGAGATACGCAGTATTTT
CASSLAGLAGGGDTQYF
>14|TRBJ1-1|TRBV19|.|TRBD1
TGTGCCAGTACCTCGGACAGGGTGAACACTGAAGCTTTCTTT
CASTSDRVNTEAFF
>14|TRBJ2-7|TRBV6-6|.|TRBD2
TGTGCCAGCAGTCCCGGGACTAGCAACTACGAGCAGTACTTC
CASSPGTSNYEQYF
>16|TRBJ1-4|TRBV19|few|TRBD1
TGTGCCAGTAGGGATCCGGGACAGGGATCTAATGAAAAACTGTTTTTT
CASRDPGQGSNEKLFF
>15|TRBJ1-5|TRBV6-5|.|TRBD1
TGTGCCAGCAGTTCCGACAGGGGGCGCCGTCAGCCCCAGCATTTT
CASSSDRGRRQPQHF
>11|TRBJ1-3|TRBV12-3/TRBV12-4|.|.
TGTGCCAGCAGCCGCACAGGGTATATCTATTTT
CASSRTGYIYF
>16|TRBJ2-5|TRBV3-1/TRBV3-2|.|TRBD2
TGTGCCAGCAGCCTCTTGACTAGCGGGACCCAAGAGACCCAGTACTTC
CASSLLTSGTQETQYF
>16|TRBJ1-3|TRBV7-8|.|.
TGTGCCAGCAGCTCACTGGTGGGCTTCTCTGGAAACACCATATATTTT
CASSSLVGFSGNTIYF
>14|TRBJ2-2|TRBV29-1|.|TRBD1
TGCAGCGCCTCCGACAGGGGGAAAGCCGGGGAGCTGTTTTTT
CSASDRGKAGELFF